The 8 T cell receptor beta chains listed next were all sequenced from one sample in a study of T cell repertoires in cytomegalovirus infection. In TCRdb, the reads were re-called with MiXCR into one record per CDR3 protein. The table lists some 940,000 distinct CDR3 sequences, approximately 31% of them singletons, with 13% in the top ten. These receptors have no known antigen. Source: cultured CD8+ T cells from PBMCs, taken from culture after CMV antigen stimulation. The receptors stem from a human donor in good health (CMV status not recorded). Some clones in this sample may be carry-over from other donors' samples.

V and J are TRBV19 and TRBJ1-1, with 8 bases fitting TRBD1. The CDR3 is made up of 19 amino acids. CDR1 LNHDA and CDR2 SQIVND come from the germline V gene (reference sequence). J gave up 0 bases and V 5 bases, and 17 bases lay outside the gene matches. The CDR3 DNA reads TGTGCCAGTAGTGATTATTCTGACCCCGGGACAGGAATGAACACTGAAGCTTTCTTT. It specifies CASSDYSDPGTGMNTEAFF.

This clonotype was counted a few times. V and J are TRBV7-9 and TRBJ1-2; D gene unclear. Trimming shortened V by 3 bases and J by 6 bases, and 11 bases separated the two germline ends. CDR1 is SEHNR and CDR2 is FQNEAQ in the germline V gene (reference sequence). This CDR3 has 13 amino acids. CDR3 region: CASSFGVRDGYTF. In nucleotides, the CDR3 is TGTGCCAGCAGCTTCGGGGTACGGGATGGCTACACCTTC.

The rearrangement uses TRBV27 and TRBJ2-2; TRBD1 aligns across 10 bases. The CDR3 covers 15 residues. Trimming removed 2 bases from V and 8 bases from J; junction bases left unmatched: 5. Germline V CDR1 and CDR2: MNHEY, SMNVEV (reference sequence). DNA for the CDR3: TGTGCCAGCAGTTTACCCGGGACAGGGGAAGGGGAGCTGTTTTTT. Translation gives CASSLPGTGEGELFF.

This clonotype occurred once. The V call is TRBV20-1, the J call TRBJ2-1, with 10 bases lining up with TRBD2. The CDR3 extends over 15 amino acids. Germline lookup yields CDR1 DFQATT and CDR2 SNEGSKA (reference sequence). J gave up 8 bases and V 0 bases, and 7 bases lay outside the gene matches. The CDR3 loop reads CSARDRAGGLDEQFF. The CDR3, as DNA: TGCAGTGCTAGAGATCGAGCGGGGGGGCTGGATGAGCAGTTCTTC.

V is TRBV27 and J is TRBJ1-1; a possible D gene is TRBD1 (5 bases). The V gene's germline CDR1 is MNHEY and CDR2 SMNVEV (reference sequence). CDR3 size: 14 residues. Trimming took off 3 bases at V and 4 bases at J, with 12 bases between the two ends. CDR3 sequence reads: CASSFGTFGTEAFF. The DNA of the CDR3 is TGTGCCAGCAGTTTTGGGACCTTTGGCACTGAAGCTTTCTTT.

The chain uses TRBV5-6 and TRBJ1-1; a possible D gene is TRBD1 (5 bases). CDR3 size: 14 residues. Germline V gene sequence: CDR1 SGHDT, CDR2 YYEEEE. The V and J ends lost 4 bases and 4 bases respectively, with 14 bases between them. Here the CDR3 DNA reads TGTGCCAGCAGCACCCGACAGAGGTTCACTGAAGCTTTCTTT. Amino acid sequence: CASSTRQRFTEAFF.

This sequence joins TRBV7-2 and TRBJ1-2; D is ambiguous. There are 14 residues in the CDR3. Trimming shortened V by 4 bases and J by 8 bases, and 17 bases separated the two germline ends. CDR1 is SGHTA, CDR2 FQGNSA, per germline. In DNA, the CDR3 is TGTGCCAGCAGCTCCCCCGGAAAGGCGTACGGCTACACCTTC. This translates into CASSSPGKAYGYTF.

The chain recombines TRBV9 with TRBJ2-3; 7 nucleotides match TRBD1. J gave up 5 bases and V 1 base, and 4 bases lay outside the gene matches. The CDR3 length is 14 residues. Germline V gene sequence: CDR1 SGDLS, CDR2 YYNGEE. CDR3 region: CASSVRQGLDTQYF. The CDR3 nucleotides are TGTGCCAGCAGCGTAAGACAGGGCCTAGATACGCAGTATTTT.